The 2 T cell receptor beta chains presented below share a single source sample, sequenced in a study of CD4 T cells in relation to SARS-CoV-2 and coronaviruses. The data were produced by immunoSEQ multiplex PCR, yet TCRdb's version contains in-frame clones alone and is incomplete. The sample has tens of thousands of clones, approximately 87% seen once. Sequenced: memory CD4+ T cells from PBMCs. These receptors all come from an adult with COVID-19.

This sequence joins TRBV7-2 and TRBJ1-1, with D possibly TRBD1 on 6 matching bases. This CDR3 is 14 amino acids long. V lost 4 bases and J 1 base, leaving 10 bases between the germline ends. Germline loops: CDR1 SGHTA, CDR2 FQGNSA. The DNA of the CDR3 is TGTGCCAGCAGCTCCCGGACAGCGAACACTGAAGCTTTCTTT. It translates to CASSSRTANTEAFF.

The genes are TRBV19 and TRBJ1-4; possibly TRBD1 for D (6 bases). Per the germline V gene, CDR1 is LNHDA and CDR2 is SQIVND (reference sequence). V was clipped by 7 bases and J by 5 bases, with 17 bases between them. CDR3 size: 15 residues. The CDR3 nucleotides are TGTGCCAGTAATCCGGGACAAACAGTGAATGAAAAACTGTTTTTT. Amino acids: CASNPGQTVNEKLFF.